Listed here are 27 T cell receptor beta chains from one sample, sequenced in a study of shared clonotypes between healthy human individuals. Using immunoSEQ multiplex PCR, the repertoire was profiled, and TCRdb retains in-frame clones only, with some absent. The repertoire has about 2.3 million clones, more than 85% of them found once; the top ten carry 0.35% to 0.45%. Specimen: naive CD4+ T cells from PBMCs. Indicated subset: CD45RA+ positively selected. Receptors were obtained from a man in his late teens or twenties in good health. Some clones in this sample may be carry-over from other donors' samples.

The chain links TRBV11-2 to TRBJ2-2; TRBD2 might be the D (7 bases). The CDR3 has 17 amino acids. Germline CDR1 is SGHAT and CDR2 is FQNNGV. V lost 5 bases to trimming and J lost 0 bases, with 16 bases between them. DNA of the CDR3: TGTGCCAGCAGCCCGAGGGGGGGTGGAACGAACACCGGGGAGCTGTTTTTT. This translates into CASSPRGGGTNTGELFF.

The gene calls are TRBV6-5 and TRBJ1-1; 8 bases line up with TRBD1. Germline V gene sequence: CDR1 MNHEY, CDR2 SVGAGI. The length of the CDR3 is 15 residues. With V trimmed by 2 bases and J by 6 bases, 8 bases remained unmatched. In DNA, the CDR3 is TGTGCCAGCAGTTACGTTGGCAGGGGGCCCTCTGAAGCTTTCTTT. It is translated as CASSYVGRGPSEAFF.

This chain joins TRBV11-2 and TRBJ2-7; perhaps TRBD1 as D (10 bases). This CDR3 spans 15 amino acids. CDR1 and CDR2 (germline): SGHAT, FQNNGV. The V end was cut by 6 bases, the J end by 11 bases, with 26 bases between. The CDR3 sequence is CASSLAGQGMVREYF. CDR3 coding DNA: TGTGCCAGCAGTCTAGCGGGACAGGGGATGGTTAGAGAGTACTTC.

The V gene is TRBV18, the J gene TRBJ2-3; 8 nucleotides match TRBD2. The ends lost 6 bases at V and 1 base at J; junction bases unmatched: 6. The germline CDR1 and CDR2 sequences are KGHSH and LQKENI. The CDR3 consists of 15 residues. The chain's CDR3 is CASSILAARTDTQYF. CDR3 DNA: TGTGCCAGCTCCATACTAGCGGCCCGCACAGATACGCAGTATTTT.

This sequence joins TRBV4-1 and TRBJ1-4; TRBD1 aligns across 10 bases. J was trimmed by 8 bases and V by 3 bases; bases with no gene match: 6. The CDR3 has 15 amino acids. The V gene's germline CDR1 is MGHRA and CDR2 YSYEKL. CDR3: CASSQGTGDREKLFF. CDR3 DNA: TGCGCCAGCAGCCAGGGGACAGGGGATAGAGAAAAACTGTTTTTT.

The CDR3 region has the DNA TGTGCCAGCAACCGGGGAGGGGAGTCCCAGGGTGAGCAGTTCTTC. It encodes CASNRGGESQGEQFF. This chain connects TRBV4-2 to TRBJ2-1; TRBD2 matches 7 bases. Germline values: CDR1 LGHNA, CDR2 YNFKEQ. V dropped 7 bases and J dropped 9; count of bases not matched to a gene: 15. There are 15 residues in the CDR3.

Notes on this clone: In the same sample, other DNA sequences code for this CDR3. The chain employs TRBV2 and TRBJ2-7, with D perhaps TRBD2 (5 bases). Trimming took 3 bases from V and 5 from J, leaving 11 bases between them. The germline gives CDR1 SNHLY, CDR2 FYNNEI. The CDR3 length is 13 residues. This CDR3 is CASSEFRGDEQYF. The DNA of the CDR3 is TGTGCCAGCAGTGAGTTTCGGGGAGACGAGCAGTACTTC.

The rearrangement uses TRBV7-9 and TRBJ1-1; unclear D gene. This CDR3 spans 15 amino acids. Germline CDR1 reads SEHNR; CDR2 reads FQNEAQ (reference sequence). V was clipped by 5 bases and J by 10 bases, with 23 bases between them. CDR3 nucleotides: TGTGCCAGCAGCGTAACCGAGACGAGCTGGTTAAGAGCTTTCTTT. Translating it yields CASSVTETSWLRAFF.

The gene calls are TRBV6-1 and TRBJ2-3, with a possible D match to TRBD2 (6 bases). V lost 4 bases and J 0 bases, leaving 17 bases between the germline ends. The length of the CDR3 is 17 residues. The germline gives CDR1 MNHNS, CDR2 SASEGT. Here the CDR3 reads CASSGVAWGESTDTQYF. In DNA, the CDR3 is TGTGCCAGCAGTGGGGTCGCATGGGGGGAAAGCACAGATACGCAGTATTTT.

The chain uses TRBV4-2 and TRBJ1-2; D gene uncertain. The CDR3 consists of 17 residues. Germline V gene sequence: CDR1 LGHNA, CDR2 YNFKEQ. The V and J ends lost 4 bases and 2 bases respectively, with 20 bases between them. In DNA form, the CDR3 reads TGTGCCAGCAGCCTAGCCGGGGAGACTGGTGTGAACTATGGCTACACCTTC. This codes for CASSLAGETGVNYGYTF.

This chain links TRBV7-3 with TRBJ1-5; D remains ambiguous. Germline V gene lookup returns CDR1 SGHTA and CDR2 FQGTGA. CDR3 length equals 14 residues. V lost 5 bases to trimming and J lost 5 bases, with 13 bases between them. The CDR3 loop reads CASSERAVDQPQHF. The CDR3 DNA follows: TGTGCCAGCAGCGAAAGGGCAGTTGATCAGCCCCAGCATTTT.

This rearrangement joins TRBV29-1 to TRBJ2-1; weak D call: TRBD1 (8 bases). CDR3 length: 14 residues. Germline V gives CDR1 SQVTM, CDR2 ANQGSEA. V shed 6 bases and J shed 12 bases, with 24 bases lying between them. The CDR3 sequence is CSVGGRTGRVGQFF. The CDR3 DNA reads TGCAGCGTGGGGGGGAGGACAGGGCGGGTTGGGCAGTTCTTC.

V usage is TRBV5-1 and J usage is TRBJ2-7, with a tentative D call TRBD2 (5 bases). Per germline, CDR1 SGHRS and CDR2 YFSETQ. The V end lost 4 bases, the J end lost 0 bases, and 14 bases lay between the germline ends. This CDR3 is 15 amino acids long. CDR3 coding DNA: TGCGCCAGCAGCGAGGGCCACCCGAACTCCTACGAGCAGTACTTC. Protein sequence: CASSEGHPNSYEQYF.

A note on this clone: Relative to the germline gene, one junction end is altered; a read error may explain this. The chain recombines TRBV25-1 with TRBJ1-1, with D unresolved. The germline V gene has CDR1 MGHDK and CDR2 SYGVNS. This CDR3 region has 13 residues. As DNA, the CDR3 is TGTGCCAGCAGTGAACAAGACTTAAGACCGGGATCATTT. Translating gives CASSEQDLRPGSF.

The CDR3 here is CASSEASGISAQYF. As DNA, the CDR3 is TGTGCCAGCAGTGAAGCGTCGGGAATATCGGCCCAGTACTTC. The rearrangement joins TRBV6-1 to TRBJ2-7; possibly TRBD2 for D (5 bases). Deletions cut 0 bases from V and 10 bases from J, with 16 bases between. The CDR3 spans 14 residues. Germline V gene data show CDR1 as MNHNS and CDR2 as SASEGT.

This clone has a single count. The CDR3 protein is CAMGRVLQGEQYF. The CDR3 coding sequence is TGTGCCATGGGACGAGTCTTACAGGGAGAGCAGTACTTC. V and J are TRBV10-3 and TRBJ2-7, with D tentatively TRBD1 (6 bases). The V gene's germline CDR1 is ENHRY and CDR2 SYGVKD. The CDR3 consists of 13 residues. V was trimmed by 9 bases and J by 7 bases, leaving 19 bases between them.

This clone was found a few times. V gene TRBV5-1 combines with J gene TRBJ2-3; maybe TRBD2 (6 bases). Trimming left V 4 bases short and J 6 bases short, with 6 bases between. Germline loops: CDR1 SGHRS, CDR2 YFSETQ. The CDR3 runs 11 residues. CDR3 loop: CASSGGDTQYF. CDR3 nucleotides: TGCGCCAGCAGCGGGGGGGATACGCAGTATTTT.

The chain has TRBV29-1 and TRBJ1-2, with 8 bases fitting TRBD1. The germline gives CDR1 SQVTM, CDR2 ANQGSEA. Losses at the gene ends were 5 bases for V and 6 bases for J; bases not matched to a gene: 11. The CDR3 spans 14 residues. The chain's CDR3 is CSVRTGIGIDGYTF. The CDR3 DNA is TGCAGCGTTCGGACAGGGATAGGAATAGATGGCTACACCTTC.

The chain combines TRBV11-2 with TRBJ2-2; 11 positions agree with TRBD2. Germline V gives CDR1 SGHAT, CDR2 FQNNGV. The CDR3 loop spans 16 amino acids. After removal of 3 bases from V and 6 bases from J, the junction contained 6 bases not matched to a gene. For the CDR3, the DNA is TGTGCCAGCAGCTTTACTAGCGGGAGCCCCGCCGGGGAGCTGTTTTTT. Its translation is CASSFTSGSPAGELFF.

The chain links TRBV7-8 to TRBJ1-5; D is uncertain. V was pared by 2 bases and J by 4 bases, with 21 bases between. Germline V gene lookup returns CDR1 SGHVS and CDR2 FQNEAQ. This CDR3 region has 18 residues. CDR3 DNA sequence: TGTGCCAGCAGCTTAATGGGCGGATCCCCGAAAATAAATCAGCCCCAGCATTTT. It specifies CASSLMGGSPKINQPQHF.

In DNA, the CDR3 is TGTGCCAGCAGACGGACCAGAGGCGCAAAACTGTTTTTT. Translated, it gives CASRRTRGAKLFF. The V gene is TRBV6-5, the J gene TRBJ1-4; D gene ambiguous. The CDR3 length is 13 residues. V lost 6 bases, J lost 10 bases, and 15 bases lay in between. In germline, CDR1 is MNHEY, CDR2 SVGAGI.

The rearrangement uses TRBV9 and TRBJ2-1; 9 bases are a match to TRBD2. V was clipped by 0 bases and J by 1 base; unmatched bases: 5. The CDR3 is 17 amino acids. CDR1 is SGDLS, CDR2 YYNGEE, per germline. The CDR3 nucleotides read TGTGCCAGCAGCGTAGGGGCTAGCGGGAATTCCTACAATGAGCAGTTCTTC. It specifies CASSVGASGNSYNEQFF. The full variable domain, its missing parts supplied by reference TRBV9 and TRBJ2-1, is DSGVTQTPKHLITATGQRVTLRCSPRSGDLSVYWYQQSLDQGLQFLIQYYNGEERAKGNILERFSAQQFPDLHSELNLSSLELGDSALYFCASSVGASGNSYNEQFFGPGTRLTVL.

J is TRBJ2-2 and V is TRBV18; D is unclear. The CDR3 runs 15 residues. Germline values: CDR1 KGHSH, CDR2 LQKENI. Trimming removed 0 bases from V and 12 bases from J, with 17 bases in between. The chain's CDR3 is CASSPPSLLSLKLFF. In DNA form, the CDR3 reads TGTGCCAGCTCACCACCGTCCCTCCTCTCTCTCAAGCTGTTTTTT.

This clone has a single count. The J gene is TRBJ2-1, the V gene TRBV10-3; 10 bases map to TRBD2. This CDR3 is built from 16 residues. Germline-derived CDR1 and CDR2 are ENHRY and SYGVKD. V was pared by 6 bases and J by 7 bases, with 12 bases of the junction left unmatched. CDR3 sequence: CAIRPGSGRAGNEQFF. The CDR3 bases are TGTGCCATCAGACCCGGAAGCGGGAGGGCCGGGAATGAGCAGTTCTTC.

The chain is built from TRBV28 and TRBJ2-1; unclear D gene. CDR3 length equals 11 residues. Trimming left V 3 bases short and J 12 bases short, with 9 bases between. Germline CDR1 is MDHEN and CDR2 is SYDVKM. Here the CDR3 DNA reads TGTGCCAGCAGTTTTGAAGGGTGGCAGTTCTTC. Amino acids: CASSFEGWQFF.

The chain uses TRBV27 and TRBJ2-7, with TRBD1 matching over 7 bases. Germline-derived CDR1 and CDR2 are MNHEY and SMNVEV (reference sequence). V was pared by 4 bases and J by 3 bases, with 3 bases of the junction left unmatched. The CDR3 has 13 amino acids. CDR3 in amino acids: CASSYAGGYEQYF. The CDR3 region has the DNA TGTGCCAGCAGTTATGCAGGGGGCTACGAGCAGTACTTC.

With regard to this clone: The same CDR3 arises from other DNA sequences in this sample as well. The rearrangement links TRBV7-3 to TRBJ1-5; a possible D gene is TRBD1 (6 bases). Germline values: CDR1 SGHTA, CDR2 FQGTGA. Trimming took off 5 bases at V and 3 bases at J, with 8 bases between the two ends. CDR3 length equals 13 residues. The CDR3 region is CASSTGPNQPQHF. The DNA for the CDR3 is TGTGCCAGCAGCACAGGGCCCAATCAGCCCCAGCATTTT.